A selection of T cell receptor beta chains follows, all from one sample in a study of CD8 T cells in Susac syndrome. TCRdb recomputed calls from the immunoSEQ multiplex PCR reads with MiXCR, one row per CDR3 protein. The sample yields some 200,000 distinct CDR3 sequences, around 96% seen once. The sequencing sample was made of CD4+ T cells from PBMCs. Every receptor here comes from a human donor in good health. Both conserved end residues are trimmed from each CDR3.

>TRBJ2-7|TRBV7-3|10
ASSLGGGLQY
>TRBJ2-3|TRBV11-2|15
ASSPRTGTGGFGTQY
>TRBJ2-3|TRBV6-5|15
ASSYSRDTASTDTQY
>TRBJ2-3|TRBV5-1|15
ASSPQASGRSTDTQY
>TRBJ2-3|TRBV28|13
ASSPGGSGTDTQY
>TRBJ2-7|TRBV28|13
ASTPHPTGTYEQY
>TRBJ2-1|TRBV7-9|13
ASRGTSRAYNEQF
>TRBJ2-1|TRBV9|13
ASSVVLAGVDEQF
>TRBJ2-5|TRBV15|13
ATSRDGGFQETQY
>TRBJ2-2|TRBV12-3/TRBV12-4|10
ASSRSTGELF
>TRBJ2-3|TRBV29-1|14
SVVKHRDSSTDTQY
>TRBJ2-5|TRBV9|12
ASSVAVGRETQY
>TRBJ1-1|TRBV29-1|10
SAGRENTEAF
>TRBJ2-1|TRBV2|9
ASSARNEQF
>TRBJ2-6|TRBV24-1|13
ATSQGNAGANVLT
>TRBJ1-4|TRBV30|13
AWTSRQGLYQKLF
>TRBJ2-5|TRBV7-2|10
ASSLGEGTQY
>TRBJ2-7|TRBV5-1|12
ASGTSGSGSEQY
>TRBJ1-5|TRBV6-1|12
ASSEVVYRQPQH
>TRBJ2-7|TRBV6-2/TRBV6-3|13
ASSHGTGGFNEQY
>TRBJ1-1|TRBV7-9|10
ASSPGYTEAF
>TRBJ2-4|TRBV6-6|11
ASSLRGRSFEY
>TRBJ2-7|TRBV19|12
ASYPGQRPDEQY
>TRBJ1-5|TRBV12-3/TRBV12-4|12
ASAKGDGHQPQH
>TRBJ2-5|TRBV7-3|13
ASSLAAGPGETQY
>TRBJ1-2|TRBV27|13
ASSLKGAGSYGYT
>TRBJ2-1|TRBV4-3|17
ASSQDLLLAGWSYNEQF
>TRBJ1-5|TRBV28|11
ASSSGYNQPQH